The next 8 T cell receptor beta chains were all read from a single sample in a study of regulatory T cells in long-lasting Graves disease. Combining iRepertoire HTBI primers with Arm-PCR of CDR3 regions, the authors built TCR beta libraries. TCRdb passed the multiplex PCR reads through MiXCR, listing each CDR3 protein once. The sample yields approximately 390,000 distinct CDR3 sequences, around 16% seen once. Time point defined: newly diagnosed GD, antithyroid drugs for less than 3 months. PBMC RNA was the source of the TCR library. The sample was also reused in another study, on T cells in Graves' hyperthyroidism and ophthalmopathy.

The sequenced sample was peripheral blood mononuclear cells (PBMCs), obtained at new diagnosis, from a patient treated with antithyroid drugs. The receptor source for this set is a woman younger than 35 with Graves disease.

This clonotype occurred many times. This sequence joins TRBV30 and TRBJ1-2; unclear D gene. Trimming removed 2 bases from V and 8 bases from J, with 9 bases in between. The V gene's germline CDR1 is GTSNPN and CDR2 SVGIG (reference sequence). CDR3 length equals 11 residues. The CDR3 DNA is TGTGCCTGGAGTCATCGCACCGGCTACACCTTC. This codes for CAWSHRTGYTF. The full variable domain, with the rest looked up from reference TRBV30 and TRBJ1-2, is SQTIHQWPATLVQPVGSPLSLECTVEGTSNPNLYWYRQAAGRGLQLLFYSVGIGQISSEVPQNLSASRPQDRQFILSSKKLLLSDSGFYLCAWSHRTGYTFGSGTRLTVV.

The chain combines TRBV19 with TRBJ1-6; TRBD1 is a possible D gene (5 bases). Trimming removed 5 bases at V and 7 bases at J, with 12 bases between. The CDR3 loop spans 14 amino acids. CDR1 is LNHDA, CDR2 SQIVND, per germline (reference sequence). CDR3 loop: CASSGGGANSPLHF. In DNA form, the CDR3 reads TGTGCCAGTAGTGGAGGAGGGGCCAATTCACCCCTCCACTTT.

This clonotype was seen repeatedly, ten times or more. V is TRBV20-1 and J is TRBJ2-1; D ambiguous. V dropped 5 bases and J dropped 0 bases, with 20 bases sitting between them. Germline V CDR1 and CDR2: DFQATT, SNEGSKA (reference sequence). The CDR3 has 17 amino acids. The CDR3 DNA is TGCAGTGCTTCCTCCCGCCCAGAAGCTAGCTCCTACAATGAGCAGTTCTTC. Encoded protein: CSASSRPEASSYNEQFF.

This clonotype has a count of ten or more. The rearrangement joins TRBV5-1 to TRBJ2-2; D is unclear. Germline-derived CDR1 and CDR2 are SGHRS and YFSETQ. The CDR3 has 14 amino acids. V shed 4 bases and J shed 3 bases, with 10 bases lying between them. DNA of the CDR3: TGCGCCAGCAGCACTACCCCAGACACCGGGGAGCTGTTTTTT. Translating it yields CASSTTPDTGELFF. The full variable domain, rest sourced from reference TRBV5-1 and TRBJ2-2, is KAGVTQTPRYLIKTRGQQVTLSCSPISGHRSVSWYQQTPGQGLQFLFEYFSETQRNKGNFPGRFSGRQFSNSRSEMNVSTLELGDSALYLCASSTTPDTGELFFGEGSRLTVL.

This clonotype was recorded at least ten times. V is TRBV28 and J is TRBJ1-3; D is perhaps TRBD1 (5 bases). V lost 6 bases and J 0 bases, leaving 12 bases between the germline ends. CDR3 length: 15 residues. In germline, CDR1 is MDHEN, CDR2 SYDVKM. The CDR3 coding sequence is TGTGCCAGCAGCGCGGGGCTCAGCTCTGGAAACACCATATATTTT. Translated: CASSAGLSSGNTIYF. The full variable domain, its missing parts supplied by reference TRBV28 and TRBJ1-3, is DVKVTQSSRYLVKRTGEKVFLECVQDMDHENMFWYRQDPGLGLRLIYFSYDVKMKEKGDIPEGYSVSREKKERFSLILESASTNQTSMYLCASSAGLSSGNTIYFGEGSWLTVV.

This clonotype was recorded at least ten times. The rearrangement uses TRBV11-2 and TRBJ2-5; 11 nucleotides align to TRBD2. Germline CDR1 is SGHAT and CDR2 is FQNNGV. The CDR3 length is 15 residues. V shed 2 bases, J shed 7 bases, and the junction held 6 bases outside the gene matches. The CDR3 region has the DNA TGTGCCAGCAGCTTACAACTAGCGGGAGACGGGACCCAGTACTTC. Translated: CASSLQLAGDGTQYF.

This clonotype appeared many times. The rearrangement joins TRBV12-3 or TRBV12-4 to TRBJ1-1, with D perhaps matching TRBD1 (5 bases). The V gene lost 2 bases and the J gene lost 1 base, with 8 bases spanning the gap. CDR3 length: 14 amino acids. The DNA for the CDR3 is TGTGCCAGCAGTTTATGGGGGGGGAACACTGAAGCTTTCTTT. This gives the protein CASSLWGGNTEAFF.

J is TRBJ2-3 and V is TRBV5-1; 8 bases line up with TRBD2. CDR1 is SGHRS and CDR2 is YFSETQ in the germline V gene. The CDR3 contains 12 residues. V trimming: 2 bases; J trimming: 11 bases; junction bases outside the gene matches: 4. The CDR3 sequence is CASSFSGSVQYF. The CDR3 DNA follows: TGCGCCAGCAGCTTCAGCGGGAGTGTGCAGTATTTT. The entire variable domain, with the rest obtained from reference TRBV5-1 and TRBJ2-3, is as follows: KAGVTQTPRYLIKTRGQQVTLSCSPISGHRSVSWYQQTPGQGLQFLFEYFSETQRNKGNFPGRFSGRQFSNSRSEMNVSTLELGDSALYLCASSFSGSVQYFGPGTRLTVL.